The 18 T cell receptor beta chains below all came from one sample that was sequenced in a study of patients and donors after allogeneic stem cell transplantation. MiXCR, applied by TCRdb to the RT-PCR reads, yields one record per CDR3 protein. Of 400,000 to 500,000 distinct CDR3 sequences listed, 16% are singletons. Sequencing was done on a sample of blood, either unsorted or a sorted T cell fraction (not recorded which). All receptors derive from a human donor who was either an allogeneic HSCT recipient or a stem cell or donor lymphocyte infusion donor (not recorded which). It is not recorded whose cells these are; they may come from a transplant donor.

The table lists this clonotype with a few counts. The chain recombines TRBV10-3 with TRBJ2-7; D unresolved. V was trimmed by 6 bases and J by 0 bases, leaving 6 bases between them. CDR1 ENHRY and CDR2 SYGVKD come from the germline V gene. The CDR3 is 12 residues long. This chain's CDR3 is CAISSSSYEQYF. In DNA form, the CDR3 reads TGTGCCATCAGCTCGAGCTCCTACGAGCAGTACTTC.

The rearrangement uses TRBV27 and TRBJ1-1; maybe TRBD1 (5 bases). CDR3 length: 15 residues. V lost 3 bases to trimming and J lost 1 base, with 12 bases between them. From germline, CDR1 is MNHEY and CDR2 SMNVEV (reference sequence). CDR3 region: CASSFWGSANTEAFF. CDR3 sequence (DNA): TGTGCCAGCAGTTTCTGGGGGAGCGCGAACACTGAAGCTTTCTTT.

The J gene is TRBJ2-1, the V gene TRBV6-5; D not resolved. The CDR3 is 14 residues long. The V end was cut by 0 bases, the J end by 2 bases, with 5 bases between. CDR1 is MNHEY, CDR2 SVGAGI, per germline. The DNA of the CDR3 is TGTGCCAGCAGTTACTCGCTCACCTACAATGAGCAGTTCTTC. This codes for CASSYSLTYNEQFF.

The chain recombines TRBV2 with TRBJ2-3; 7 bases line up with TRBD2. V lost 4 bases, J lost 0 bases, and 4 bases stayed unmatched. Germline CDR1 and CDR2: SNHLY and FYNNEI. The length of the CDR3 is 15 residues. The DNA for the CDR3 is TGTGCCAGCAGTGGGGGAGGGTCTAGCACAGATACGCAGTATTTT. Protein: CASSGGGSSTDTQYF.

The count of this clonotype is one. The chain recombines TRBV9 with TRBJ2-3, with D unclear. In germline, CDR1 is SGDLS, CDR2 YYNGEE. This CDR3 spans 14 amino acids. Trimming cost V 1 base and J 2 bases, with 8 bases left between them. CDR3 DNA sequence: TGTGCCAGCAGCGTACAGGTAGACACAGATACGCAGTATTTT. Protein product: CASSVQVDTDTQYF.

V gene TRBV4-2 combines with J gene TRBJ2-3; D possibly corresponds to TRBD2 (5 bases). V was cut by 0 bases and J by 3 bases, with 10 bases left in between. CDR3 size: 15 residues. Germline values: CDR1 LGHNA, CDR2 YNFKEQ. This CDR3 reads CASSQEDGVTDTQYF. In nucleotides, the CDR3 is TGTGCCAGCAGCCAAGAGGACGGGGTAACAGATACGCAGTATTTT.

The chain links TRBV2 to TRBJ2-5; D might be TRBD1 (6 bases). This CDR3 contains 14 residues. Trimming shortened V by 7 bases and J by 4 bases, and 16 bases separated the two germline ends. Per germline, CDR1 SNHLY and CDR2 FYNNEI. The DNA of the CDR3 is TGTGCCAGCAAGCTCTTGGACAGTCGAGAGACCCAGTACTTC. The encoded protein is CASKLLDSRETQYF. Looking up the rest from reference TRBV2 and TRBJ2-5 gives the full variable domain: EPEVTQTPSHQVTQMGQEVILRCVPISNHLYFYWYRQILGQKVEFLVSFYNNEISEKSEIFDDQFSVERPDGSNFTLKIRSTKLEDSAMYFCASKLLDSRETQYFGPGTRLLVL.

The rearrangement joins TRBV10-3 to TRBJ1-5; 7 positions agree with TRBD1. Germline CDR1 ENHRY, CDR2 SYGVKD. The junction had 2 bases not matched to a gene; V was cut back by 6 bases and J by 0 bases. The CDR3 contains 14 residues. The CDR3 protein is CAISGTVSNQPQHF. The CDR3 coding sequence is TGTGCCATCAGCGGGACAGTTAGCAATCAGCCCCAGCATTTT.

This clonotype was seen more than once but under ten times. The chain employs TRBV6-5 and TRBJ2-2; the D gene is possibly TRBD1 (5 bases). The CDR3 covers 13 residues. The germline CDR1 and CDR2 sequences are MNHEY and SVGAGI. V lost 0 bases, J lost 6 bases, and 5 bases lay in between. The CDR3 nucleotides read TGTGCCAGCAGTTACTCGGGGCCCGGGGAGCTGTTTTTT. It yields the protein CASSYSGPGELFF.

The CDR3 reads CASSLDRVSGELFF. DNA of the CDR3: TGTGCCAGCAGCTTAGATAGAGTCTCCGGGGAGCTGTTTTTT. The chain employs TRBV11-2 and TRBJ2-2; D call uncertain. V was clipped by 0 bases and J by 6 bases, with 8 bases between them. The CDR3 loop spans 14 amino acids. Germline CDR1 reads SGHAT; CDR2 reads FQNNGV.

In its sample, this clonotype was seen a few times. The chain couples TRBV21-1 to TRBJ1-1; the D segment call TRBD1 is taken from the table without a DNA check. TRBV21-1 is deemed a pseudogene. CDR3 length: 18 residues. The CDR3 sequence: CASSILRWTTPTNTEAFF. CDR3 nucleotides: TGTGCCAGCAGCATCCTACGATGGACAACCCCTACGAACACTGAAGCTTTCTTT.

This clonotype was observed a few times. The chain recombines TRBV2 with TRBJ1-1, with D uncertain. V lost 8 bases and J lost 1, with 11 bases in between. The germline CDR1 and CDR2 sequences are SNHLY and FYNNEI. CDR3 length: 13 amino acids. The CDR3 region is CASWVWENTEAFF. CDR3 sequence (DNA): TGTGCCAGCTGGGTTTGGGAGAACACTGAAGCTTTCTTT.

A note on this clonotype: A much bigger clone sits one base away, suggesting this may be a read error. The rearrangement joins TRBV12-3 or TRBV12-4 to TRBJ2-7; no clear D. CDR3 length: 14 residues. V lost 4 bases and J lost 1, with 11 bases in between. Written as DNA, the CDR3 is TGTGCCAGCAGTTACGGGCGGCGATCCTACGAGCAGTACTTC. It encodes CASSYGRRSYEQYF.

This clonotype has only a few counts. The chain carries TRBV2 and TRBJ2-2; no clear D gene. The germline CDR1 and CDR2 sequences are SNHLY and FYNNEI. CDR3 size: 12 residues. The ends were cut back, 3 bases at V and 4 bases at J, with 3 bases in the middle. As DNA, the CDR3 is TGTGCCAGCAGTGAGAGCACCGGGGAGCTGTTTTTT. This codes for CASSESTGELFF. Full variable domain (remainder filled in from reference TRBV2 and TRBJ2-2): EPEVTQTPSHQVTQMGQEVILRCVPISNHLYFYWYRQILGQKVEFLVSFYNNEISEKSEIFDDQFSVERPDGSNFTLKIRSTKLEDSAMYFCASSESTGELFFGEGSRLTVL.

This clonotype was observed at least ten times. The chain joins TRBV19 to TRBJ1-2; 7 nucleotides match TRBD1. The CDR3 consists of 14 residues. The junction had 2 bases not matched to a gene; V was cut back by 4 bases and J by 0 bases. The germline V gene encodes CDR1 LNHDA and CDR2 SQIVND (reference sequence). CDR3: CASSRDRSNYGYTF. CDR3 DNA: TGTGCCAGTAGTAGGGACAGATCTAACTATGGCTACACCTTC.

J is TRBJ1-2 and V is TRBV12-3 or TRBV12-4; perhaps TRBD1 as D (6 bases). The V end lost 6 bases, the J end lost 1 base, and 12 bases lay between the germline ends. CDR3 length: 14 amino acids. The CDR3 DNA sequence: TGTGCCAGCAGCCCCGGGGGGCATAACTATGGCTACACCTTC. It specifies CASSPGGHNYGYTF.

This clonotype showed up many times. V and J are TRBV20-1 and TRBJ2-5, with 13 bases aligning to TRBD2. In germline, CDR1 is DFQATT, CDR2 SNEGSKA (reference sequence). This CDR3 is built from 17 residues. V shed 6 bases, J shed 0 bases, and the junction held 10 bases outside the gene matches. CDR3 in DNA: TGCAGTGCATTTCCGGGACTAGCGGGATCGTACCAAGAGACCCAGTACTTC. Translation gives CSAFPGLAGSYQETQYF.

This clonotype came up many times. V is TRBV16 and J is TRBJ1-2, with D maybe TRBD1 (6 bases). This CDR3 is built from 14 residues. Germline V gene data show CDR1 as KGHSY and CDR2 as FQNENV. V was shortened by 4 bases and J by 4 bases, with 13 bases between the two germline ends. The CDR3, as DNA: TGTGCCAGCAGCCGCGTCAGGGGAGTCTATGGCTACACCTTC. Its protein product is CASSRVRGVYGYTF.